The rows below give T cell receptor beta chains drawn from one sample of a study of PD-1 blockade in mismatch repair-deficient tumors. Some clones are missing from TCRdb's copy, which holds only in-frame ones; the method was immunoSEQ multiplex PCR. The data show over 100,000 clones, with over 65% seen just once and approximately 4.7% held by the top ten. The starting material was peripheral blood, obtained about 60 weeks after starting pembrolizumab. These receptor sequences come from an adult with mismatch repair-deficient cancer. The CDR3 runs from the conserved cysteine through the conserved F or W. A D gene is named only where the DNA matches it firmly. Not all rows give a size; the values are once, few, many and, for expanded clones, a class.

J,D,V,size,length,DNA,CDR3
TRBJ1-1,NA,TRBV18,few,13,TGTGCCAGCTCACAGGGGAGGGACACTGAAGCTTTCTTT,CASSQGRDTEAFF
TRBJ2-5,NA,TRBV7-9,NA,13,TGTGCCAGCAGCGCCCTCAGAGAAGAGACCCAGTACTTC,CASSALREETQYF
TRBJ2-3,TRBD1,TRBV6-5,NA,15,TGTGCCAGCAGTTACTTGGGACAGCAAACAGATACGCAGTATTTT,CASSYLGQQTDTQYF
TRBJ2-7,TRBD2,TRBV13,NA,16,TGTGCCAGCAGCTTAAGCCTAGCGGGAAAGGGGTTCGAGCAGTACTTC,CASSLSLAGKGFEQYF
TRBJ2-1,NA,TRBV19,NA,13,TGTGCCAGTAGTACCGTAACAGGGTATGAGCAGTTCTTC,CASSTVTGYEQFF
TRBJ2-2,NA,TRBV11-3,NA,14,TGTGCCAGCAGCTTATTTTTTACCAGGGGGGAGCTGTTTTTT,CASSLFFTRGELFF
TRBJ2-1,NA,TRBV7-2,NA,13,TGTGCCAGCAGCTTAGCGGCGGACAATGAGCAGTTCTTC,CASSLAADNEQFF
TRBJ2-7,TRBD2,TRBV10-1,few,13,TGCGCCAGCAGTGAAGGACTAGACGACGAGCAGTACTTC,CASSEGLDDEQYF
TRBJ1-3,NA,TRBV5-6,NA,15,TGTGCCAGCAGCTGGCCCCAAGGCTCTGGAAACACCATATATTTT,CASSWPQGSGNTIYF
TRBJ1-4,NA,TRBV19,NA,17,TGTGCCAGTAGTATGTTTCGCCCCGGTGGCCCTAATGAAAAACTGTTTTTT,CASSMFRPGGPNEKLFF
TRBJ1-5,TRBD1,TRBV5-6,NA,13,TGTGCCAGCAGCCCTGACAGGGGACAGCCCCAGCATTTT,CASSPDRGQPQHF
TRBJ2-7,TRBD2,TRBV7-3,NA,15,TGTGCCAGCAGCTCCGGACTAGCGGGACGGGACGAGCAGTACTTC,CASSSGLAGRDEQYF
TRBJ1-1,NA,TRBV19,NA,12,TGTGCCAGTAGTGTTCAGGGTGATGAAGCTTTCTTT,CASSVQGDEAFF
TRBJ1-1,NA,TRBV27,NA,15,TGTGCCAGCAGTTTATCGGTTACAGCGAACACTGAAGCTTTCTTT,CASSLSVTANTEAFF
TRBJ1-2,TRBD1,TRBV7-3,NA,13,TGTGCCAGCAGCCCGACAGGGGATTATGGCTACACCTTC,CASSPTGDYGYTF
TRBJ2-2,NA,TRBV30,NA,14,TGTGCCTGGAGTAGAGGGGGGGACACCGGGGAGCTGTTTTTT,CAWSRGGDTGELFF
TRBJ2-7,NA,TRBV7-2,NA,14,TGTGCCAGCAGCTTAGATGAGGGCTCCTACGAGCAGTACTTC,CASSLDEGSYEQYF
TRBJ1-1,NA,TRBV15,once,16,TGTGCCACCAGCAGAGTGGGAGGCAGGGGAGGTACTGAAGCTTTCTTT,CATSRVGGRGGTEAFF
TRBJ2-7,TRBD1,TRBV4-2,once,16,TGTGCCAGCAGTCGGACAGGGGGATATGGTACCTACGAGCAGTACTTC,CASSRTGGYGTYEQYF
TRBJ1-5,NA,TRBV4-1,NA,14,TGCGCCAGCAGCCAAAGACCCCTGAGAGAAGCCCAGCATTTT,CASSQRPLREAQHF
TRBJ2-1,TRBD2,TRBV2,NA,15,TGTGCCAGCAGCGGACTAGCGGGAGTTACGGATACGCAGTTCTTC,CASSGLAGVTDTQFF
TRBJ2-2,TRBD1,TRBV11-2,NA,15,TGTGCCAGCAGCCCGACAGGGGGCGCGACCGGGGAGCTGTTTTTT,CASSPTGGATGELFF
TRBJ2-1,NA,TRBV7-9,NA,15,TGTGCCAGCAGCCACAATCAAGCTACTTACAATGAGCAGTTCTTC,CASSHNQATYNEQFF
TRBJ2-7,NA,TRBV29-1,NA,13,TGCAGCGTACCCGATTATACTACACCTAAGCAGTACTTC,CSVPDYTTPKQYF
TRBJ2-7,NA,TRBV25-1,few,13,TGTGCCAGCAGTGAGTCCGGGGTCCACGAGCAGTACTTC,CASSESGVHEQYF
TRBJ2-2,NA,TRBV14,NA,14,TGTGCCAGCAGCCATAGACCTATCACCGGGGAGCTGTTTTTT,CASSHRPITGELFF
TRBJ2-7,NA,TRBV6-1,NA,12,TGTGCCAGCAGTGAAGACCGGTCGCAGCAAGGATTC,CASSEDRSQQGF
TRBJ2-5,NA,TRBV19,NA,16,TGTGCCAGTAGTATCCATTCCCAGGGGAGTGGGGAGACCCAGTACTTC,CASSIHSQGSGETQYF
TRBJ1-4,NA,TRBV11-2,NA,15,TGTGCCAGCAGCTTAGCATTCGGAGGTGGTGAAAAACTGTTTTTT,CASSLAFGGGEKLFF
TRBJ1-1,TRBD1,TRBV6-1,NA,14,TGTGCCAGCAGTTCACCTCCAGGGGGCACTGAAGCTTTCTTT,CASSSPPGGTEAFF
TRBJ2-7,TRBD1,TRBV19,NA,17,TGTGCCAGTAGTATAGATCTAACCCGGACAGGGACCTACGAGCAGTACTTC,CASSIDLTRTGTYEQYF
TRBJ1-4,TRBD1,TRBV7-2,NA,16,TGTGCCAGCAGCTTGGATCCACAGGGGCGGGGTGAAAAACTGTTTTTT,CASSLDPQGRGEKLFF
TRBJ1-4,NA,TRBV9,NA,16,TGTGCCAGCAGCTTCCGGACCGTTCGCGGGGGTGAAAAACTGTTTTTT,CASSFRTVRGGEKLFF
TRBJ2-3,NA,TRBV4-2,few,16,TGTGCCAGCAGCCAGGGGGGGACACGAAGCACAGATACGCAGTATTTT,CASSQGGTRSTDTQYF
TRBJ2-2,TRBD1,TRBV5-5,NA,15,TGTGCCAGCAGCGGGACAGGGTCGAACACCGGGGAGCTGTTTTTT,CASSGTGSNTGELFF
TRBJ1-2,NA,TRBV19,few,11,TGTGCCAGTTTTAATAGTAACGGCTACACCTTC,CASFNSNGYTF
TRBJ2-5,NA,TRBV9,NA,15,TGTGCCAGCAGCGTAGAGGGATCCCAGGGAGAGACCCAGTACTTC,CASSVEGSQGETQYF
TRBJ1-2,TRBD1,TRBV14,NA,15,TGTGCCAGCAGCCAGGACAGGGGTGCTAACTATGGCTACACCTTC,CASSQDRGANYGYTF
TRBJ1-1,NA,TRBV29-1,NA,11,TGCAGCGCCCATCGGGGTACTGAAGCTTTCTTT,CSAHRGTEAFF
TRBJ2-7,TRBD2,TRBV19,few,15,TGTGCCAGTAGTAGCTGGGCGGGGGACTCCTACGAGCAGTACTTC,CASSSWAGDSYEQYF
TRBJ2-1,NA,TRBV7-8,NA,11,TGTGCCAGCAGCTTAGGAGGTGAGCAGTTCTTC,CASSLGGEQFF